What follows are 21 T cell receptor beta chains derived from one specimen sequenced in a study of early T cells in non-severe SARS-CoV-2 infection. TCRdb processed the 5' RACE reads anew with MiXCR; each CDR3 protein has one entry. The sample carries just under 90,000 distinct CDR3 sequences, around an eighth recorded once. The source material was whole blood. These receptors were obtained from an adult who was a healthcare worker with PCR-confirmed SARS-CoV-2 infection or an uninfected control (not recorded which).

This chain links TRBV28 with TRBJ1-2; no clear D. CDR3 size: 13 residues. The germline gives CDR1 MDHEN, CDR2 SYDVKM. The germline V and J ends were trimmed by 5 bases and 5 bases, with 12 bases remaining between them. CDR3 amino acids: CASSNDLRYGYTF. The DNA of the CDR3 is TGTGCCAGCAGTAATGATCTCCGGTATGGCTACACCTTC.

V is TRBV9 and J is TRBJ1-2, with 7 bases lining up with TRBD1. This CDR3 has 14 residues. Trimming at V came to 0 bases and at J to 4 bases, leaving 3 bases not matched to a gene. Germline V CDR1 and CDR2: SGDLS, YYNGEE. The CDR3, as DNA: TGTGCCAGCAGCGTAGATGACAGGGCCTATGGCTACACCTTC. Translating gives CASSVDDRAYGYTF. The whole variable domain, filled in from reference TRBV9 and TRBJ1-2, reads DSGVTQTPKHLITATGQRVTLRCSPRSGDLSVYWYQQSLDQGLQFLIQYYNGEERAKGNILERFSAQQFPDLHSELNLSSLELGDSALYFCASSVDDRAYGYTFGSGTRLTVV.

Many counts were recorded for this clonotype. The chain couples TRBV29-1 to TRBJ2-1; weak D call: TRBD2 (6 bases). V was cut by 4 bases and J by 7 bases, with 11 bases left in between. The germline CDR1 and CDR2 sequences are SQVTM and ANQGSEA. The CDR3 extends over 12 amino acids. The CDR3 coding sequence is TGCAGCGTTGCGGGGGACGGGAATGAGCAGTTCTTC. It is translated as CSVAGDGNEQFF.

This chain's CDR3 is CASSDTGPIGTEAFF. In DNA, the CDR3 is TGTGCCAGCAGTGATACGGGACCTATCGGGACTGAAGCTTTCTTT. This chain connects TRBV3-1 to TRBJ1-1; a possible D gene is TRBD1 (5 bases). The V gene's germline CDR1 is LGHDT and CDR2 YNNKEL (reference sequence). With 6 bases removed from V and 5 bases from J, the gap between germline ends came to 19 bases. The CDR3 runs 15 residues.

This clonotype was counted between two and nine times. The chain employs TRBV4-2 and TRBJ2-3, with 9 bases identical to TRBD2. Germline V gene lookup returns CDR1 LGHNA and CDR2 YNFKEQ. This CDR3 contains 16 residues. V dropped 3 bases and J dropped 6; count of bases not matched to a gene: 10. The CDR3 DNA reads TGTGCCAGCAGCCAGGACCTAGCGGGACTAATGGATACGCAGTATTTT. This codes for CASSQDLAGLMDTQYF.

This clonotype was observed once. The V and J genes are TRBV20-1 and TRBJ2-3; D call uncertain. This CDR3 has 13 amino acids. Germline loops: CDR1 DFQATT, CDR2 SNEGSKA (reference sequence). V shed 3 bases and J shed 1 base, with 8 bases lying between them. The CDR3 coding sequence is TGCAGTGCTAGGAGTCCAGGCACAGATACGCAGTATTTT. It codes for CSARSPGTDTQYF.

This clonotype occurred a few times. V and J are TRBV11-2 and TRBJ2-1; 8 nucleotides align to TRBD1. This CDR3 has 15 residues. The germline V gene encodes CDR1 SGHAT and CDR2 FQNNGV. With V trimmed by 2 bases and J by 8 bases, 8 bases remained unmatched. The CDR3 coding sequence is TGTGCCAGCAGCTTAACATATCCAGGGGGCGATGAGCAGTTCTTC. It encodes CASSLTYPGGDEQFF.

The V call is TRBV9, the J call TRBJ1-1; no reliable D call. This CDR3 contains 14 residues. V lost 4 bases to trimming and J lost 0 bases, with 10 bases between them. Germline loops: CDR1 SGDLS, CDR2 YYNGEE. The CDR3 sequence: CASSPSLLNTEAFF. For the CDR3, the DNA is TGTGCCAGCAGCCCCAGTCTACTGAACACTGAAGCTTTCTTT.

The genes are TRBV4-1 and TRBJ2-7; 7 bases agree with TRBD2. The length of the CDR3 is 14 residues. CDR1 is MGHRA, CDR2 YSYEKL, per germline. With 8 bases clipped from V and 5 bases from J, the junction kept 12 bases outside the gene matches. The CDR3 DNA sequence: TGCGCCAGCGCCACGATTTTGGGGGGGGACGAGCAGTACTTC. Its translation is CASATILGGDEQYF.

This clonotype was seen only a few times. The gene calls are TRBV20-1 and TRBJ2-1; no definite D call. The germline V and J ends were trimmed by 1 base and 4 bases, with 11 bases remaining between them. Per the germline V gene, CDR1 is DFQATT and CDR2 is SNEGSKA (reference sequence). CDR3 length equals 14 residues. CDR3 in DNA: TGCAGTGCTAGAGGGCTAGTGGGATACAATGAGCAGTTCTTC. Translated: CSARGLVGYNEQFF.

V is TRBV7-3 and J is TRBJ1-1; 11 positions match TRBD1. The CDR3 totals 14 residues. V lost 5 bases, J lost 10 bases, and 9 bases stayed unmatched. CDR1 and CDR2 (germline): SGHTA, FQGTGA. CDR3 loop: CASSLGQGAFTAFF. The CDR3 nucleotides are TGTGCCAGCAGCCTTGGACAGGGGGCCTTTACAGCTTTCTTT. Filled out from reference TRBV7-3 and TRBJ1-1, the complete variable domain reads GAGVSQTPSNKVTEKGKYVELRCDPISGHTALYWYRQSLGQGPEFLIYFQGTGAADDSGLPNDRFFAVRPEGSVSTLKIQRTERGDSAVYLCASSLGQGAFTAFFGQGTRLTVV.

This clonotype was detected only a few times. The V and J genes are TRBV12-3 or TRBV12-4 and TRBJ1-1; no clear D gene. The CDR3 length is 20 residues. Trimming removed 3 bases at V and 5 bases at J, with 31 bases between. The CDR3 bases are TGTGCCAGCAGTTTTCGCCGCTCTCGGGTTTCTCCGGCCGGGAGGACTGAAGCTTTCTTT. It specifies CASSFRRSRVSPAGRTEAFF.

CDR3 nucleotides: TGTGCCAGCAGCTTAGATCGGTCCAGGGGGCCCAAAGAGACCCAGTACTTC. The encoded protein is CASSLDRSRGPKETQYF. The chain couples TRBV11-2 to TRBJ2-5; TRBD1 matches at 8 bases. CDR1 is SGHAT and CDR2 is FQNNGV in the germline V gene. The J segment lost 3 bases and the V segment lost 0 bases, leaving 9 bases of the junction unmatched. The CDR3 has 17 amino acids. The full variable domain, its missing parts supplied by reference TRBV11-2 and TRBJ2-5, is EAGVAQSPRYKIIEKRQSVAFWCNPISGHATLYWYQQILGQGPKLLIQFQNNGVVDDSQLPKDRFSAERLKGVDSTLKIQPAKLEDSAVYLCASSLDRSRGPKETQYFGPGTRLLVL.

The rearrangement uses TRBV20-1 and TRBJ2-1, with D unclear. Trimming removed 0 bases at V and 12 bases at J, with 6 bases between. CDR3 size: 10 residues. In germline, CDR1 is DFQATT, CDR2 SNEGSKA (reference sequence). CDR3 coding DNA: TGCAGTGCTAGAGAGGGTCGGCAGTTCTTC. Protein sequence: CSAREGRQFF.

V usage is TRBV2 and J usage is TRBJ1-1, with D perhaps matching TRBD1 (6 bases). Germline CDR1 reads SNHLY; CDR2 reads FYNNEI. CDR3 length: 14 amino acids. With 7 bases removed from V and 2 bases from J, the gap between germline ends came to 14 bases. The chain's CDR3 is CASNSQGLNTEAFF. CDR3 sequence (DNA): TGTGCCAGCAACTCACAGGGATTAAACACTGAAGCTTTCTTT.

The gene calls are TRBV7-2 and TRBJ2-7; weak D call: TRBD2 (6 bases). The CDR3 sequence is 11 residues long. V lost 2 bases to trimming and J lost 9 bases, with 8 bases between them. Germline V gene data show CDR1 as SGHTA and CDR2 as FQGNSA. CDR3 loop: CASSLLGGQYF. CDR3 DNA: TGTGCCAGCAGCTTACTGGGAGGGCAGTACTTC.

V usage is TRBV7-8 and J usage is TRBJ1-1; no clear D gene. Germline V gives CDR1 SGHVS, CDR2 FQNEAQ. V gave up 1 base and J gave up 5 bases, with 17 bases separating them. The CDR3 length is 16 residues. In nucleotides, the CDR3 is TGTGCCAGCAGCTTAGAAGGGAGGATGACTCCTACTGAAGCTTTCTTT. Protein product: CASSLEGRMTPTEAFF.

Written as DNA, the CDR3 is TGTGCCAGGCCAGCTTACAGGGTTAACTATGGCTACACCTTC. Amino acids: CARPAYRVNYGYTF. V is TRBV7-2 and J is TRBJ1-2; perhaps TRBD1 as D (6 bases). V dropped 9 bases and J dropped 1 base, with 15 bases sitting between them. From germline, CDR1 is SGHTA and CDR2 FQGNSA. The CDR3 contains 14 residues.

The table lists this clonotype with a few counts. This chain links TRBV29-1 with TRBJ1-2; TRBD1 matches at 7 bases. This CDR3 contains 11 residues. J was trimmed by 6 bases and V by 4 bases; bases with no gene match: 2. The V gene's germline CDR1 is SQVTM and CDR2 ANQGSEA. The CDR3 sequence: CSVATGDGYTF. The CDR3 DNA reads TGCAGCGTTGCCACAGGGGATGGCTACACCTTC.

This clonotype was counted between two and nine times. This chain links TRBV4-1 with TRBJ2-1; 16 bases agree with TRBD2. The V segment lost 1 base and the J segment 4 bases; nucleotides outside the gene matches: 7. The CDR3 sequence is 19 residues long. The germline gives CDR1 MGHRA, CDR2 YSYEKL. The CDR3, as DNA: TGCGCCAGCAGCCAAGGAAGGCTGGGACTAGCGGGAGGGTACAATGAGCAGTTCTTC. It translates to CASSQGRLGLAGGYNEQFF.

This chain links TRBV6-6 with TRBJ1-1; 11 bases match TRBD1. Trimming removed 5 bases from V and 2 bases from J; junction bases left unmatched: 10. The CDR3 sequence is 17 residues long. Looked up from germline, CDR1 is MNHNY and CDR2 is SVGAGI (reference sequence). The CDR3 DNA is TGTGCCAGCAGTGGATCGGACAGGGGGCGGTATAACACTGAAGCTTTCTTT. Translating it yields CASSGSDRGRYNTEAFF.